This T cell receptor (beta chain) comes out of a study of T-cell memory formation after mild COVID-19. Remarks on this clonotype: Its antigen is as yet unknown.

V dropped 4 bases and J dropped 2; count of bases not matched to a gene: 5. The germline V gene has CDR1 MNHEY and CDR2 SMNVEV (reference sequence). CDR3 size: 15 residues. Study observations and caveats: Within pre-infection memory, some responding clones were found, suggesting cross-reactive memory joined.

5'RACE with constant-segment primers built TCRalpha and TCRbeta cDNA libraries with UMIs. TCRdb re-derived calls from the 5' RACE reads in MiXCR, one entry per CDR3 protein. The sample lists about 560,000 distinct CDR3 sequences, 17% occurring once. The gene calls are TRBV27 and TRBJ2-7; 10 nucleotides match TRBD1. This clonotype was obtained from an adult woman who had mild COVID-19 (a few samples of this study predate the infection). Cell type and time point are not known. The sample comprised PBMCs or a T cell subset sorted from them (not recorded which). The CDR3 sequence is CASSYYGQGAYEQYF. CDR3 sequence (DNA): TGTGCCAGCAGTTACTACGGACAGGGGGCCTACGAGCAGTACTTC.